Listed here are 17 T cell receptor beta chains from one sample, sequenced in a study of blood T cell repertoires in COVID-19. Produced via immunoSEQ multiplex PCR; TCRdb's table is partial and in-frame only. The sample has approximately 80,000 clones, around nine tenths seen once. Sequences were obtained from peripheral blood. The receptors derive from a middle-aged man with acute or convalescent COVID-19.

V gene TRBV18 combines with J gene TRBJ2-5; 7 positions agree with TRBD2. CDR1 and CDR2 (germline): KGHSH, LQKENI. The CDR3 totals 15 residues. The ends lost 2 bases at V and 5 bases at J; junction bases unmatched: 8. CDR3 nucleotide sequence: TGTGCCAGCTCACCAGTATTAGCGGGTGAGGAGACCCAGTACTTC. Translating it yields CASSPVLAGEETQYF.

This clone was seen just once. V is TRBV11-2 and J is TRBJ2-7, with 7 nucleotides matching TRBD1. CDR1 and CDR2 (germline): SGHAT, FQNNGV. The CDR3 is made up of 14 amino acids. Unmatched junction bases numbered 2, after V lost 2 bases and J lost 1 base. The CDR3 reads CASSLLTGSYEQYF. In DNA form, the CDR3 reads TGTGCCAGCAGCTTACTGACAGGGTCCTACGAGCAGTACTTC.

The chain recombines TRBV27 with TRBJ2-2; D is unclear. Trimming cost V 3 bases and J 5 bases, with 4 bases left between them. The CDR3 has 12 amino acids. In germline, CDR1 is MNHEY, CDR2 SMNVEV (reference sequence). The CDR3 nucleotides read TGTGCCAGCAGTTTTCTGACCGGGGAGCTGTTTTTT. Encoded protein: CASSFLTGELFF.

The chain combines TRBV11-2 with TRBJ1-3; D ambiguous. Per germline, CDR1 SGHAT and CDR2 FQNNGV. The length of the CDR3 is 14 residues. Trimming pared 2 bases from V and 2 bases from J, leaving 7 bases between. Here the CDR3 reads CASSLSQPGNTIYF. DNA for the CDR3: TGTGCCAGCAGCTTATCACAACCTGGAAACACCATATATTTT. The full variable domain, its missing parts supplied by reference TRBV11-2 and TRBJ1-3, is EAGVAQSPRYKIIEKRQSVAFWCNPISGHATLYWYQQILGQGPKLLIQFQNNGVVDDSQLPKDRFSAERLKGVDSTLKIQPAKLEDSAVYLCASSLSQPGNTIYFGEGSWLTVV.

The V gene is TRBV20-1, the J gene TRBJ2-2; the match to TRBD2 covers 8 bases. The germline CDR1 and CDR2 sequences are DFQATT and SNEGSKA (reference sequence). V lost 3 bases, J lost 4 bases, and 1 base stayed unmatched. The length of the CDR3 is 13 residues. In DNA form, the CDR3 reads TGCAGTGCTAGTACTAGCGGCACCGGGGAGCTGTTTTTT. Translating it yields CSASTSGTGELFF.

The chain combines TRBV9 with TRBJ1-6, with no clear D. Germline loops: CDR1 SGDLS, CDR2 YYNGEE. V lost 0 bases and J lost 7, with 8 bases in between. The CDR3 is made up of 14 amino acids. CDR3 amino acids: CASSVAGGNSPLHF. Here the CDR3 DNA reads TGTGCCAGCAGCGTAGCCGGAGGCAATTCACCCCTCCACTTT.

The chain links TRBV10-1 to TRBJ2-7; 7 nucleotides line up with TRBD1. Unmatched junction bases numbered 6, after V lost 2 bases and J lost 5 bases. The CDR3 has 14 residues. Germline CDR1 and CDR2: WNHNN and SYGVQD (reference sequence). In DNA, the CDR3 is TGCGCCAGCAGTGAGAGGGCCAGGGGGAACGAGCAGTACTTC. It translates to CASSERARGNEQYF.

The rearrangement uses TRBV6-5 and TRBJ1-1; 7 bases map to TRBD1. Germline V gene data show CDR1 as MNHEY and CDR2 as SVGAGI. The J segment lost 2 bases and the V segment lost 7 bases, leaving 7 bases of the junction unmatched. The length of the CDR3 is 14 residues. The CDR3 spells CASNFRQGNTEAFF. In DNA form, the CDR3 reads TGTGCCAGCAATTTTAGACAGGGAAACACTGAAGCTTTCTTT.

The V and J genes are TRBV2 and TRBJ1-5; 7 nucleotides match TRBD1. V was pared by 2 bases and J by 6 bases, with 10 bases of the junction left unmatched. CDR3 length: 16 residues. Germline CDR1 reads SNHLY; CDR2 reads FYNNEI. The CDR3 coding sequence is TGTGCCAGCAGTGAAATAGTGGGCCAGGGGGGTCAGCCCCAGCATTTT. Translation gives CASSEIVGQGGQPQHF.

This rearrangement joins TRBV5-1 to TRBJ2-5; D ambiguous. The germline CDR1 and CDR2 sequences are SGHRS and YFSETQ. V dropped 0 bases and J dropped 5 bases, with 8 bases sitting between them. The CDR3 runs 13 residues. CDR3 sequence: CASSLAQWETQYF. The CDR3 DNA reads TGCGCCAGCAGCTTGGCCCAGTGGGAGACCCAGTACTTC.

V is TRBV2 and J is TRBJ1-4; D is unresolved. V shed 3 bases and J shed 4 bases, with 9 bases lying between them. The CDR3 has 14 amino acids. Germline V lookup: CDR1 SNHLY, CDR2 FYNNEI. The CDR3 loop is CASSDGRSNEKLFF. DNA for the CDR3: TGTGCCAGCAGTGATGGTCGGAGTAATGAAAAACTGTTTTTT. Filled out from reference TRBV2 and TRBJ1-4, the complete variable domain reads EPEVTQTPSHQVTQMGQEVILRCVPISNHLYFYWYRQILGQKVEFLVSFYNNEISEKSEIFDDQFSVERPDGSNFTLKIRSTKLEDSAMYFCASSDGRSNEKLFFGSGTQLSVL.

The chain couples TRBV20-1 to TRBJ1-2, with TRBD1 identical over 7 bases. Germline values: CDR1 DFQATT, CDR2 SNEGSKA (reference sequence). The CDR3 sequence is 16 residues long. Trimming took 3 bases from V and 7 from J; bases not matched to a gene: 17. In DNA form, the CDR3 reads TGCAGTGCTAGTCAGGGGACAGAATCTAGCGGGAGTGGCTACACCTTC. Amino acid sequence: CSASQGTESSGSGYTF.

The genes are TRBV7-8 and TRBJ2-3; TRBD2 aligns across 9 bases. Unmatched junction bases numbered 7, after V lost 0 bases and J lost 6 bases. In germline, CDR1 is SGHVS, CDR2 FQNEAQ. The CDR3 is made up of 16 amino acids. This CDR3 reads CASSLASAGGRDTQYF. CDR3 nucleotides: TGTGCCAGCAGCTTAGCGTCAGCGGGGGGCAGGGATACGCAGTATTTT.

V and J are TRBV11-2 and TRBJ2-7; D might be TRBD2 (6 bases). V lost 4 bases and J 2 bases, leaving 9 bases between the germline ends. The CDR3 has 13 amino acids. CDR1 and CDR2 (germline): SGHAT, FQNNGV. The CDR3, as DNA: TGTGCCAGCAGCTGGGACTCCCCCTACGAGCAGTACTTC. It is translated as CASSWDSPYEQYF.

V usage is TRBV7-9 and J usage is TRBJ2-2, with D tentatively TRBD1 (5 bases). Trimming took 7 bases from V and 0 from J, leaving 12 bases between them. The germline V gene encodes CDR1 SEHNR and CDR2 FQNEAQ (reference sequence). The CDR3 spans 15 residues. The CDR3 sequence is CASIWGGANTGELFF. The CDR3 bases are TGTGCCAGCATCTGGGGCGGAGCGAACACCGGGGAGCTGTTTTTT.

The chain has TRBV2 and TRBJ1-1; the D gene is possibly TRBD1 (6 bases). This CDR3 spans 14 amino acids. Germline V CDR1 and CDR2: SNHLY, FYNNEI. V was trimmed by 6 bases and J by 0 bases, leaving 11 bases between them. CDR3 nucleotide sequence: TGTGCCAGCAGACGGGACATCCTGAACACTGAAGCTTTCTTT. Encoded protein: CASRRDILNTEAFF. The full variable domain, completed using reference TRBV2 and TRBJ1-1, is EPEVTQTPSHQVTQMGQEVILRCVPISNHLYFYWYRQILGQKVEFLVSFYNNEISEKSEIFDDQFSVERPDGSNFTLKIRSTKLEDSAMYFCASRRDILNTEAFFGQGTRLTVV.

The gene calls are TRBV7-9 and TRBJ2-1; no definite D call. Germline CDR1 SEHNR, CDR2 FQNEAQ (reference sequence). Between the trimmed V and J ends, which lost 3 bases and 6 bases, there was a span of 15 bases. The CDR3 loop spans 15 amino acids. For the CDR3, the DNA is TGTGCCAGCAGCTTCGGGTCCGGTTCGGGCAATGAGCAGTTCTTC. Translated, it gives CASSFGSGSGNEQFF.